Each of the 13 T cell receptor beta chains below was sequenced from the same sample in a study of blood T cells in healthy people across ages. Next came a second PCR, run for about 7 to 12 cycles, which used a sample-barcoded 5' primer along with a J-beta primer mix. From the 5' RACE reads, TCRdb called clonotypes with MiXCR, one entry per CDR3 protein. The data hold 450,000 to 700,000 distinct CDR3 sequences, with 27% observed a single time. Sequences were obtained from blood. All receptors come from a woman aged 70-85 years in good health.

This clonotype was seen a handful of times. The rearrangement links TRBV29-1 to TRBJ2-1; TRBD2 is a possible D gene (6 bases). Per the germline V gene, CDR1 is SQVTM and CDR2 is ANQGSEA. The CDR3 is 14 amino acids. V was trimmed by 4 bases and J by 0 bases, leaving 10 bases between them. The CDR3 here is CSVGDGSSYNEQFF. The DNA of the CDR3 is TGCAGCGTTGGAGACGGGAGCTCCTACAATGAGCAGTTCTTC.

This clonotype was counted ten times or more. The V call is TRBV28, the J call TRBJ2-5; TRBD2 matches 9 bases. V lost 1 base and J lost 5; bases outside the gene matches: 2. Germline CDR1 and CDR2: MDHEN and SYDVKM. The CDR3 spans 14 residues. CDR3 region: CASSLSGLAETQYF. In nucleotides, the CDR3 is TGTGCCAGCAGTTTATCGGGACTAGCCGAGACCCAGTACTTC.

This clonotype came up a few times. The rearrangement links TRBV30 to TRBJ2-5, with D tentatively TRBD1 (6 bases). This CDR3 spans 12 amino acids. Germline assignment: CDR1 GTSNPN and CDR2 SVGIG (reference sequence). V lost 5 bases, J lost 4 bases, and 11 bases lay in between. CDR3 DNA: TGTGCCTGGGGCCTAGGGGGAGAGACCCAGTACTTC. This translates into CAWGLGGETQYF.

The chain has TRBV2 and TRBJ1-4, with a tentative D call TRBD1 (6 bases). The length of the CDR3 is 13 residues. With 8 bases removed from V and 10 bases from J, the gap between germline ends came to 17 bases. Germline CDR1 reads SNHLY; CDR2 reads FYNNEI. The CDR3 region is CASLKGDDGKLFF. DNA for the CDR3: TGTGCCAGCCTGAAGGGGGACGATGGAAAACTGTTTTTT.

There are a few counts of this clonotype. The chain employs TRBV20-1 and TRBJ1-4, with 11 bases matching TRBD1. Germline V gene sequence: CDR1 DFQATT, CDR2 SNEGSKA (reference sequence). The CDR3 spans 15 residues. J was trimmed by 11 bases and V by 6 bases; bases with no gene match: 14. CDR3 nucleotide sequence: TGCAGTGCCGCGGGACAGGGGGTTCAGGTGTGGAAACTGTTTTTT. It codes for CSAAGQGVQVWKLFF.

This clonotype has more than one count but fewer than ten. DNA for the CDR3: TGCAGTGCTAGAGATAAGAAAACCCAGTACTTC. Translation: CSARDKKTQYF. The genes are TRBV20-1 and TRBJ2-1; unclear D gene. The J call may be in error: the DNA end matches TRBJ2-5 better. Germline V lookup: CDR1 DFQATT, CDR2 SNEGSKA (reference sequence). The CDR3 consists of 11 residues.

The chain is built from TRBV6-6 and TRBJ1-2; 9 nucleotides align to TRBD1. Germline values: CDR1 MNHNY, CDR2 SVGAGI (reference sequence). With V trimmed by 2 bases and J by 8 bases, 9 bases remained unmatched. CDR3 size: 15 residues. As DNA, the CDR3 is TGTGCCAGCAGTTACGGGACAGGGAAAACAGAAGGCTACACCTTC. Translating gives CASSYGTGKTEGYTF.

This clonotype appeared a few times. V is TRBV18 and J is TRBJ2-1; D is possibly TRBD2 (6 bases). Looked up from germline, CDR1 is KGHSH and CDR2 is LQKENI. V gave up 6 bases and J gave up 0 bases, with 12 bases separating them. The CDR3 contains 15 residues. The CDR3 DNA reads TGTGCCAGCTCTCCGGGAGTAAGCTCCTACAATGAGCAGTTCTTC. It specifies CASSPGVSSYNEQFF.

This clonotype was seen more than once but under ten times. The rearrangement joins TRBV9 to TRBJ1-4, with D possibly being TRBD1 (6 bases). CDR3 size: 17 residues. V was pared by 3 bases and J by 8 bases, with 23 bases between. CDR1 SGDLS and CDR2 YYNGEE come from the germline V gene. The chain's CDR3 is CASSEAPGGQQGEKLFF. The DNA of the CDR3 is TGTGCCAGCAGCGAAGCCCCCGGCGGACAGCAGGGAGAAAAACTGTTTTTT.

The gene calls are TRBV5-4 and TRBJ1-1; D is ambiguous. Germline CDR1 reads SGHNT; CDR2 reads YYREEE (reference sequence). The CDR3 extends over 14 amino acids. The germline V and J ends were trimmed by 0 bases and 7 bases, with 13 bases remaining between them. The CDR3 coding sequence is TGTGCCAGCAGCTTGGACACGACCAACCTTGAAGCTTTCTTT. Its protein is CASSLDTTNLEAFF.

The rearrangement joins TRBV27 to TRBJ2-5; 7 positions match TRBD1. The CDR3 consists of 21 residues. V lost 0 bases and J lost 2; bases outside the gene matches: 21. CDR1 and CDR2 from the germline V gene are MNHEY and SMNVEV (reference sequence). In DNA, the CDR3 is TGTGCCAGCAGTTTATCGGTCCCTTTTCTGTCACAGGGGCCCCTTCAAGAGACCCAGTACTTC. Translation gives CASSLSVPFLSQGPLQETQYF.

There are a few counts of this clonotype. This sequence joins TRBV12-3 or TRBV12-4 and TRBJ2-1, with TRBD2 matching 10 bases. V was clipped by 5 bases and J by 9 bases; unmatched bases: 7. The CDR3 has 14 residues. The CDR3 sequence: CASSPRRTSGEQFF. The CDR3 DNA follows: TGTGCCAGCAGTCCTCGAAGGACTAGCGGTGAGCAGTTCTTC.

The chain recombines TRBV6-5 with TRBJ1-4; 8 positions match TRBD1. V shed 2 bases and J 8 bases; nucleotides not matched to a gene: 7. Germline V gene lookup returns CDR1 MNHEY and CDR2 SVGAGI. The CDR3 consists of 15 residues. CDR3 sequence reads: CASSYGQGGEEKLFF. Here the CDR3 DNA reads TGTGCCAGCAGTTACGGACAGGGAGGAGAAGAAAAACTGTTTTTT.